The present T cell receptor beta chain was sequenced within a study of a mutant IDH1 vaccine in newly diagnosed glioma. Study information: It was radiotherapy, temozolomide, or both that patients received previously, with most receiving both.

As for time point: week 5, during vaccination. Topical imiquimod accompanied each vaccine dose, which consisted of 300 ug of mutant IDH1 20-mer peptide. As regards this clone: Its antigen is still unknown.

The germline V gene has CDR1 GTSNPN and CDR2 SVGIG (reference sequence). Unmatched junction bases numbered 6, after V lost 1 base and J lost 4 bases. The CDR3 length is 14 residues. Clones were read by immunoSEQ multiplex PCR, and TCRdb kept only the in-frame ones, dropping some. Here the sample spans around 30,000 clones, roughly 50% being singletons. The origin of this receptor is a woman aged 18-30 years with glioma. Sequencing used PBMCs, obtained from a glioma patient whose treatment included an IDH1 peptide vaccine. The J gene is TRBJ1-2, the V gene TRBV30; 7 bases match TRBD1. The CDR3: CAWSGDREAYGYTF. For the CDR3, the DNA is TGTGCCTGGAGTGGTGACAGGGAGGCCTATGGCTACACCTTC.